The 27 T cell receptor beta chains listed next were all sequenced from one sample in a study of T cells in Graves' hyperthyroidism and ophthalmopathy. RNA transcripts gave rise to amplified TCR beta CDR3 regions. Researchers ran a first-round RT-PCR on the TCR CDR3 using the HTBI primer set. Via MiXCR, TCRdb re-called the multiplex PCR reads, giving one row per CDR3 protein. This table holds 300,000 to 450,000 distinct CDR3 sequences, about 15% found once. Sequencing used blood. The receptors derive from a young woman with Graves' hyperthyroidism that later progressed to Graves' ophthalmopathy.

Here the CDR3 DNA reads TGTGCCAGCAGTCCGACCAGGGGCCCAACCGCCCAGGTAGGGCAGTTCTTC. As protein: CASSPTRGPTAQVGQFF. The chain uses TRBV6-1 and TRBJ2-1; possible D gene TRBD1, 6 bases. V was clipped by 5 bases and J by 12 bases, with 29 bases between them. Germline V CDR1 and CDR2: MNHNS, SASEGT. The CDR3 covers 17 residues.

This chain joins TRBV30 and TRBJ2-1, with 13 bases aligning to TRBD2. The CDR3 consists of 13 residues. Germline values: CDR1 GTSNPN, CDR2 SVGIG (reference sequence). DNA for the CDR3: TGTGCTTCCGGGACTAGCGGGACGGATGAGCAGTTCTTC. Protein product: CASGTSGTDEQFF.

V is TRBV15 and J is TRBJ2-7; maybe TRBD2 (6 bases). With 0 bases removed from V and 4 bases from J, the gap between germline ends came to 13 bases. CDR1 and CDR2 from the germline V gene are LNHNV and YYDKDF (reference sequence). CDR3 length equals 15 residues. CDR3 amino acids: CATSRDPAGQYEQYF. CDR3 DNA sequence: TGTGCCACCAGCAGAGACCCAGCGGGTCAATACGAGCAGTACTTC.

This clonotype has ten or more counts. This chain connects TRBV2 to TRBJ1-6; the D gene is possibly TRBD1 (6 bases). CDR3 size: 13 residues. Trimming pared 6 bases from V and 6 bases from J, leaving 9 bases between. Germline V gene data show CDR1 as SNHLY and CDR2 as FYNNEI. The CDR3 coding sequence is TGTGCCAGCAGGAGACAGGTTAATTCACCCCTCCACTTT. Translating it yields CASRRQVNSPLHF.

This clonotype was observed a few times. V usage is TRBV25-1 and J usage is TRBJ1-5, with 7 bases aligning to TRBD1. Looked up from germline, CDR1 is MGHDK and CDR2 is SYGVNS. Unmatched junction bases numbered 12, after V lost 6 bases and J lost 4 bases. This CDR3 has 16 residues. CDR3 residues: CASSGLTGDFNQPQHF. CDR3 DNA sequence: TGTGCCAGCAGCGGCCTTACAGGGGATTTTAATCAGCCCCAGCATTTT. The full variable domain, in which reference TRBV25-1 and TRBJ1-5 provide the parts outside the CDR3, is EADIYQTPRYLVIGTGKKITLECSQTMGHDKMYWYQQDPGMELHLIHYSYGVNSTEKGDLSSESTVSRIRTEHFPLTLESARPSHTSQYLCASSGLTGDFNQPQHFGDGTRLSIL.

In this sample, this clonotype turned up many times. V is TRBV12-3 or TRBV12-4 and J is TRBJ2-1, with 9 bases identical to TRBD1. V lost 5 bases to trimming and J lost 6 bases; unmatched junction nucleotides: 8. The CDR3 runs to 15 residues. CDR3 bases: TGTGCCAGCAGTACTCCCGAGACAGGGGGCAATGAGCAGTTCTTC. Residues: CASSTPETGGNEQFF.

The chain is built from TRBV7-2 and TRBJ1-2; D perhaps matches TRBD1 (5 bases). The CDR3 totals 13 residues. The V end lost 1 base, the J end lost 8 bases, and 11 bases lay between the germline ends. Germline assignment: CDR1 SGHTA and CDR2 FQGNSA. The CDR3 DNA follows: TGTGCCAGCAGCTTAGAAGGGACCTTCGGCTACACCTTC. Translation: CASSLEGTFGYTF.

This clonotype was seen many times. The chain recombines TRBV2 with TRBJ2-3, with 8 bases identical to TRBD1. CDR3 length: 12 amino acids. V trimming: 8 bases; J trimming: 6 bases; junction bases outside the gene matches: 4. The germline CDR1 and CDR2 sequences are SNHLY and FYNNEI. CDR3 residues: CASWTGFDTQYF. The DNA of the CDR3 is TGTGCCAGCTGGACAGGGTTCGATACGCAGTATTTT.

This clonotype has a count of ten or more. The CDR3 region is CASSHQNTEAFF. The CDR3 region has the DNA TGTGCCAGCAGTCACCAGAACACTGAAGCTTTCTTT. The chain carries TRBV12-3 or TRBV12-4 and TRBJ1-1; D ambiguous. This CDR3 contains 12 residues. V was shortened by 5 bases and J by 1 base, with 5 bases between the two germline ends.

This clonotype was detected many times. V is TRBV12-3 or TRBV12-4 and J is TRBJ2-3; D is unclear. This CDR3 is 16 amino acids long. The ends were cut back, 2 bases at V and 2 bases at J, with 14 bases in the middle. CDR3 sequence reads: CASSLRPLVFTDTQYF. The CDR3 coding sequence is TGTGCCAGCAGTTTACGGCCCCTAGTTTTCACAGATACGCAGTATTTT.

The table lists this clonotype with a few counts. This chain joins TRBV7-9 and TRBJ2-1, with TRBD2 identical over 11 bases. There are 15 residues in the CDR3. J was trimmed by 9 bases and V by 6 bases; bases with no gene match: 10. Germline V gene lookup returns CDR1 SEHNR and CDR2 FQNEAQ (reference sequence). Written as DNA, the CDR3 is TGTGCCAGCAGTCGGTTAGCGGGAGGGCCGGGTGAGCAGTTCTTC. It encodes CASSRLAGGPGEQFF.

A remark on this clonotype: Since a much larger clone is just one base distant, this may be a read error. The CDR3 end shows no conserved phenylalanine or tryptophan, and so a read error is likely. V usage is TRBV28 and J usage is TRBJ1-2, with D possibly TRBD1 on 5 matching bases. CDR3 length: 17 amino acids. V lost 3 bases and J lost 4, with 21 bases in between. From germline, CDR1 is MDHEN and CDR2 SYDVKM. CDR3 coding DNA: TGTGCCAGCAGTTTGTCGGGGGGTGATTCTCACCTCTATGGCTACACCCTC. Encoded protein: CASSLSGGDSHLYGYTL.

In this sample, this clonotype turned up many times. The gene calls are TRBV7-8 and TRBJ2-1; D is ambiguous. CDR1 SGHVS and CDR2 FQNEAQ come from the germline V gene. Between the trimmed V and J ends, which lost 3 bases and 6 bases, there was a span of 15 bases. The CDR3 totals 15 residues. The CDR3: CASSFPTRVLNEQFF. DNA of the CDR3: TGTGCCAGCAGCTTTCCCACCCGGGTCCTCAATGAGCAGTTCTTC.

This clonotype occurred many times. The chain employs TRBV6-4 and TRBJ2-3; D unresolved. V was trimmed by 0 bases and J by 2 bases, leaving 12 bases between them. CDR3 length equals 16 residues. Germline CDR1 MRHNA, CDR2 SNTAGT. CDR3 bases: TGTGCCAGCAGTGACTCTAGTGGGTCCGCCACAGATACGCAGTATTTT. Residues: CASSDSSGSATDTQYF.

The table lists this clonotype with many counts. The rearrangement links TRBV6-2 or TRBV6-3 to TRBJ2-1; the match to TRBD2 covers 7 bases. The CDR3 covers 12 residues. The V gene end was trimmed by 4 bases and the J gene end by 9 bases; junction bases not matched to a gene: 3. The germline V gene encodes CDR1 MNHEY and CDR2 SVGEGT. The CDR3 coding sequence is TGTGCCAGCAGTTGGGGGGGAGTTGAGCAGTTCTTC. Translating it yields CASSWGGVEQFF.

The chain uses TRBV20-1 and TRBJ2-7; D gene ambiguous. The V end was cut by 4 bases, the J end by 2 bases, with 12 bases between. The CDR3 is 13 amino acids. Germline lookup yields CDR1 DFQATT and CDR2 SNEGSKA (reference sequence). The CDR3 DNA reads TGCAGTGCTAATAGCCGCTTGGCCTACGAGCAGTACTTC. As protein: CSANSRLAYEQYF.

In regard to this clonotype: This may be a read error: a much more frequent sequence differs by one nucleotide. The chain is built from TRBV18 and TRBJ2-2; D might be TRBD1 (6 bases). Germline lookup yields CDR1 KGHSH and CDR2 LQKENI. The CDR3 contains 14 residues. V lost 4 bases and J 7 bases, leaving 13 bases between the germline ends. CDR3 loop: CASSRRDMDGELFF. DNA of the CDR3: TGTGCCAGCTCACGACGGGACATGGACGGGGAGCTGTTTTTT.

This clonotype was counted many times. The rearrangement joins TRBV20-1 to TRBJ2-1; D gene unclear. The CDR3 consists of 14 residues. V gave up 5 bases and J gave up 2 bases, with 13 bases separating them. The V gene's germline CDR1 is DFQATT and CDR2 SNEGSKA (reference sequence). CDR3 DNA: TGCAGTGCTCGTACGATGCCTCCCTACAATGAGCAGTTCTTC. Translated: CSARTMPPYNEQFF.

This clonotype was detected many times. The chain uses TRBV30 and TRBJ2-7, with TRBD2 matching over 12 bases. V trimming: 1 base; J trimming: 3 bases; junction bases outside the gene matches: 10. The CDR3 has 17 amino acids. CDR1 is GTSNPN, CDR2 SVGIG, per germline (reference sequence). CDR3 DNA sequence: TGTGCCTGGAGTGCCTACCGGACTAGCGGGATCGTCTACGAGCAGTACTTC. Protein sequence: CAWSAYRTSGIVYEQYF. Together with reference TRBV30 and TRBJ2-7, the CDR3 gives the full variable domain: SQTIHQWPATLVQPVGSPLSLECTVEGTSNPNLYWYRQAAGRGLQLLFYSVGIGQISSEVPQNLSASRPQDRQFILSSKKLLLSDSGFYLCAWSAYRTSGIVYEQYFGPGTRLTVT.

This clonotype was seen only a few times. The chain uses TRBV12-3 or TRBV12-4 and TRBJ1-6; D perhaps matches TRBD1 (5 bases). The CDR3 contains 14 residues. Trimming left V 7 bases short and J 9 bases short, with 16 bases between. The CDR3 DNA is TGTGCCAGCACTACCGGGGGGGGTTTTTCACCCCTCCACTTT. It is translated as CASTTGGGFSPLHF.

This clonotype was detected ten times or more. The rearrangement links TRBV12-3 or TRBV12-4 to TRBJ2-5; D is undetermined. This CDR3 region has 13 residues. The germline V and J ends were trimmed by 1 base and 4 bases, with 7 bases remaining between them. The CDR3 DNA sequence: TGTGCCAGCAGTTTAGGTGGGGTAGAGACCCAGTACTTC. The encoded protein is CASSLGGVETQYF.

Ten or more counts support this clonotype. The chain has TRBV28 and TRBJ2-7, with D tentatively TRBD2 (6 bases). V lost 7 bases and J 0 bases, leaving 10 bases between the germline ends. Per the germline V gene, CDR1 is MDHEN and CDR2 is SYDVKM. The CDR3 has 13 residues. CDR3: CASTLASSYEQYF. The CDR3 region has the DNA TGTGCCAGCACGCTAGCGTCCTCCTACGAGCAGTACTTC.

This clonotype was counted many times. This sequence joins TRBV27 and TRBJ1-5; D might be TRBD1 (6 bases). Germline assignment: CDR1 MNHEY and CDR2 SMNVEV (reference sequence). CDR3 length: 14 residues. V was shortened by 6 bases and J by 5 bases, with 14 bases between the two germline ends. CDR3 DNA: TGTGCCAGCAGCTCTACAGGGAGGGATCAGCCCCAGCATTTT. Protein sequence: CASSSTGRDQPQHF.

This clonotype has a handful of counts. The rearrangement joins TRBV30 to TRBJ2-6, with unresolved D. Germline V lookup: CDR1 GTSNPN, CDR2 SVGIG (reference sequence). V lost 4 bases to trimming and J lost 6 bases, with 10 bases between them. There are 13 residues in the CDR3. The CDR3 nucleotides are TGTGCCTGGAACCTCGTCGAGGCCAACGTCCTGACTTTC. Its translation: CAWNLVEANVLTF.

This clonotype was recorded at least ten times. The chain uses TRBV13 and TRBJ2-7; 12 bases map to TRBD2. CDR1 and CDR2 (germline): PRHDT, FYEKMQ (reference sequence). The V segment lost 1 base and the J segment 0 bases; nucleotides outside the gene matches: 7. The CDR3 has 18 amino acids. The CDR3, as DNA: TGTGCCAGCAGCTTAGTGAGGACTAGCGGGGCTCACTCCTACGAGCAGTACTTC. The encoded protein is CASSLVRTSGAHSYEQYF.

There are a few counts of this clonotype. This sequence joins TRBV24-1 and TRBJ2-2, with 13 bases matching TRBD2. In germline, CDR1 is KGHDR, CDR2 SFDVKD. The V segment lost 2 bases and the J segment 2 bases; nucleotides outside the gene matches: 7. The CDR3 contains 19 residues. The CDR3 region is CATSDSSWTSGGNTGELFF. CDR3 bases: TGTGCCACCAGTGATTCCTCCTGGACTAGCGGGGGTAACACCGGGGAGCTGTTTTTT.

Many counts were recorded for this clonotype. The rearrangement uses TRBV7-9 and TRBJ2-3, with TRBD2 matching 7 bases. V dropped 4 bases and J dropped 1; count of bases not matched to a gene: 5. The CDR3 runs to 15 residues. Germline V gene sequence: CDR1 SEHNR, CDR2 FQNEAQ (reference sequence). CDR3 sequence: CASSWGGDRTDTQYF. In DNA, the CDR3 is TGTGCCAGCAGCTGGGGGGGGGATCGCACAGATACGCAGTATTTT.